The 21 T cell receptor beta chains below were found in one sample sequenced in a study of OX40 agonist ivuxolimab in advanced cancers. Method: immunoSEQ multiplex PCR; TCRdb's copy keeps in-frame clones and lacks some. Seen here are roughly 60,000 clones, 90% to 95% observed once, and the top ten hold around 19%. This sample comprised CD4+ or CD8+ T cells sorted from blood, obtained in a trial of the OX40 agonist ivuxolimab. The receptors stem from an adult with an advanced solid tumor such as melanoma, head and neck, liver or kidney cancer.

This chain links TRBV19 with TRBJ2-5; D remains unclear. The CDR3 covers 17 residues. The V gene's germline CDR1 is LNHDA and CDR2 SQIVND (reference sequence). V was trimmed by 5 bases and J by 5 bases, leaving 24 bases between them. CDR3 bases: TGTGCCAGTAGTCCCCCACTAAGACGCATGGGCGGTGAGACCCAGTACTTC. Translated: CASSPPLRRMGGETQYF.

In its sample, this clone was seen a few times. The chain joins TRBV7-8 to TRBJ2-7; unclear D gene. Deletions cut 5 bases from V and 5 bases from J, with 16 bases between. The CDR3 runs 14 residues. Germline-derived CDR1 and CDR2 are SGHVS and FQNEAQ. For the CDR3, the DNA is TGTGCCAGCAGCCCGTCTGTGGTTGGGAACGAGCAGTACTTC. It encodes CASSPSVVGNEQYF.

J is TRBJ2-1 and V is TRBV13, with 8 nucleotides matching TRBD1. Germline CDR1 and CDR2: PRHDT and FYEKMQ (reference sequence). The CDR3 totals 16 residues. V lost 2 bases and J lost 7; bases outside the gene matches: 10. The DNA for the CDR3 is TGTGCCAGCAGCTTATGGTACAGGACAGGGAGGAATGAGCAGTTCTTC. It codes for CASSLWYRTGRNEQFF.

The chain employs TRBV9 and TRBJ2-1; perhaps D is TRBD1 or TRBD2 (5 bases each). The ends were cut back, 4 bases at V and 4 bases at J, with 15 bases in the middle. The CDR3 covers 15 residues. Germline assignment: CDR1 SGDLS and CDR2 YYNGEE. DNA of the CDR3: TGTGCCAGCAGCCCTGGGACGGCCGGTTACAATGAGCAGTTCTTC. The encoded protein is CASSPGTAGYNEQFF.

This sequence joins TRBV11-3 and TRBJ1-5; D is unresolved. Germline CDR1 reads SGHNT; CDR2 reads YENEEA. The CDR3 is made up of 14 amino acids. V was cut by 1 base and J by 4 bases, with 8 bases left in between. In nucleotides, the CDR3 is TGTGCCAGCAGCTTAGGGGGAAGGAATCAGCCCCAGCATTTT. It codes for CASSLGGRNQPQHF.

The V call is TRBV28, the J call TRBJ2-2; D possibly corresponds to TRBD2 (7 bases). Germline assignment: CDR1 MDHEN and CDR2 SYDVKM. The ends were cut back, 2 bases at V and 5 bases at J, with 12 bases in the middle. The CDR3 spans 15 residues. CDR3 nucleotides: TGTGCCAGCAGTTTAACGGGGGGCGGGACCGGGGAGCTGTTTTTT. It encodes CASSLTGGGTGELFF.

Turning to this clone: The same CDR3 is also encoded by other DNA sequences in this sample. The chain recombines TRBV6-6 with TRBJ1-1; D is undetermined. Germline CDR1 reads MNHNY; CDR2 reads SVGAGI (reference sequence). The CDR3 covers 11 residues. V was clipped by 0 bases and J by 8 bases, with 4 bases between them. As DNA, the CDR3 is TGTGCCAGCAGTTACTCAACAGAAGCTTTCTTT. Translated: CASSYSTEAFF.

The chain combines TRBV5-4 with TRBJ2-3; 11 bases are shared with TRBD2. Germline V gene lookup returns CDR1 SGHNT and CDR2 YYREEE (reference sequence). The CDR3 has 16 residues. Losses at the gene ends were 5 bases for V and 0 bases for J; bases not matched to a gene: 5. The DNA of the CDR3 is TGTGCCAGCAGTTGGGGACTAGCGGAAAGCACAGATACGCAGTATTTT. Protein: CASSWGLAESTDTQYF.

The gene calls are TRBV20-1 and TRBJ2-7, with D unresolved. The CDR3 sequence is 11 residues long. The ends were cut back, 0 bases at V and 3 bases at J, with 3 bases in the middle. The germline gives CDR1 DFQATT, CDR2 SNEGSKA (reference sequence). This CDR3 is CSARDVYEQYF. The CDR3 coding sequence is TGCAGTGCTAGAGATGTCTACGAGCAGTACTTC.

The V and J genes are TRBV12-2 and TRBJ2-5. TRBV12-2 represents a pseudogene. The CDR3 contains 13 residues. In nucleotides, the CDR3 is TGTGCAAGTCGCTTAGGAGGGGGGGAGACCCAGTACTTC. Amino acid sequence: CASRLGGGETQYF.

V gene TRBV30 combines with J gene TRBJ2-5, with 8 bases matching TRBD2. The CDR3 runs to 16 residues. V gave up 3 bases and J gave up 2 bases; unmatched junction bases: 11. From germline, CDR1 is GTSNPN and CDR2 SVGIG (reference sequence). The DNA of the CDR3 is TGTGCCTGGAGCCCCGGGGTAGCGGGAAGGCAAGAGACCCAGTACTTC. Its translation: CAWSPGVAGRQETQYF.

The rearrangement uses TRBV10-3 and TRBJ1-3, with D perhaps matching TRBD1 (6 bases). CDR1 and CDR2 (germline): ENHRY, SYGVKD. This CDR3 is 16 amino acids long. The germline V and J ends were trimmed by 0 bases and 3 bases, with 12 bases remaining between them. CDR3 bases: TGTGCCATCAGTGAGTCCGCGACAGGAGTTGGAAACACCATATATTTT. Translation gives CAISESATGVGNTIYF.

Written as DNA, the CDR3 is TGTGCCAGCAGCTTAGTGGCCTACGAGCAGTACTTC. Translating gives CASSLVAYEQYF. The chain recombines TRBV7-2 with TRBJ2-7; D unresolved. The CDR3 is 12 amino acids. V lost 1 base and J lost 2, with 3 bases in between. Germline CDR1 SGHTA, CDR2 FQGNSA.

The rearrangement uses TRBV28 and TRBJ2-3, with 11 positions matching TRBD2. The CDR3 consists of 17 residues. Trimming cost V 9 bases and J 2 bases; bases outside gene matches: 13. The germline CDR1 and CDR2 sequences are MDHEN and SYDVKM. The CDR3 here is CASRDPRLAGNTDTQYF. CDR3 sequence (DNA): TGTGCCAGTAGGGACCCAAGACTAGCGGGAAACACAGATACGCAGTATTTT.

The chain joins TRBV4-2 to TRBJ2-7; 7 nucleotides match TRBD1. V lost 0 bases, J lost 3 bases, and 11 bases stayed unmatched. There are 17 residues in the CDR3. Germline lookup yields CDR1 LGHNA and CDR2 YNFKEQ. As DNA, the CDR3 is TGTGCCAGCAGCCAAGATCTCATTGGGGACAGATACTACGAGCAGTACTTC. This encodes CASSQDLIGDRYYEQYF.

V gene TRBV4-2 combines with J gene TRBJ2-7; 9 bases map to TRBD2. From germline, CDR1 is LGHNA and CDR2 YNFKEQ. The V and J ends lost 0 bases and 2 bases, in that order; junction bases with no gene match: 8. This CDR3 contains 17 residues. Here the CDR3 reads CASSQEGIAGVTYEQYF. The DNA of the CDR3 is TGTGCCAGCAGCCAAGAAGGGATAGCGGGAGTAACCTACGAGCAGTACTTC.

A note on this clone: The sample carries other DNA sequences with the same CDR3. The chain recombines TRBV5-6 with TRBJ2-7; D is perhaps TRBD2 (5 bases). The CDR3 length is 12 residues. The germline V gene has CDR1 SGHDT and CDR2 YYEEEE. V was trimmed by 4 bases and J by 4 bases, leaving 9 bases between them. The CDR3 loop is CASSPGNYEQYF. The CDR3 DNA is TGTGCCAGCAGCCCCGGGAATTACGAGCAGTACTTC.

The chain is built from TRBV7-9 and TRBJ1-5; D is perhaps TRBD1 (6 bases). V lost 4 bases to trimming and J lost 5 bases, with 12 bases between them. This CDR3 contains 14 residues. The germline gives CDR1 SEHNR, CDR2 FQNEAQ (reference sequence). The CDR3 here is CASSSGGVHQPQHF. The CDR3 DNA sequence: TGTGCCAGCAGCTCTGGGGGCGTACATCAGCCCCAGCATTTT.

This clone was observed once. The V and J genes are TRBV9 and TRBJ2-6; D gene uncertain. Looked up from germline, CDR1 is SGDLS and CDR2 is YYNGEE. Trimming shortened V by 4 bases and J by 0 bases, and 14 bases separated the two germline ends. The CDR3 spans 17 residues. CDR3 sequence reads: CASSHHLNNSGANVLTF. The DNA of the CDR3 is TGTGCCAGCAGCCACCACCTCAATAACTCTGGGGCCAACGTCCTGACTTTC.

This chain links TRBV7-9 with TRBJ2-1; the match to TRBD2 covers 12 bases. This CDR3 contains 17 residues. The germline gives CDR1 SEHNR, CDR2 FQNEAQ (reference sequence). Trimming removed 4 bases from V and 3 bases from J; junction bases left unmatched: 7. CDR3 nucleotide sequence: TGTGCCAGCAGCTATAAGGGACTAGCGGGCCTCTACAATGAGCAGTTCTTC. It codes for CASSYKGLAGLYNEQFF. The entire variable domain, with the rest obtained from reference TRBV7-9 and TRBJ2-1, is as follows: DTGVSQNPRHKITKRGQNVTFRCDPISEHNRLYWYRQTLGQGPEFLTYFQNEAQLEKSRLLSDRFSAERPKGSFSTLEIQRTEQGDSAMYLCASSYKGLAGLYNEQFFGPGTRLTVL.

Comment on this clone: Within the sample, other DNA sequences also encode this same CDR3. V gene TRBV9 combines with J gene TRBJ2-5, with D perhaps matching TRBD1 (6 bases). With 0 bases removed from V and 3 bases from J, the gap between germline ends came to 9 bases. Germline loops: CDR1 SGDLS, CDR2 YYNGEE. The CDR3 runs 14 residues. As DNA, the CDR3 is TGTGCCAGCAGCGTAGTTTCAGGGGAAGAGACCCAGTACTTC. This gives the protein CASSVVSGEETQYF.